The 4 T cell receptor beta chains presented below share a single source sample, sequenced in a study of blood T cells in healthy people across ages. Together with a sample-barcoded 5' primer, a J-beta primer mix was included in a second PCR lasting roughly 6 to 12 cycles. A single record per CDR3 protein comes from TCRdb applying MiXCR to the 5' RACE reads. Of roughly 800,000 distinct CDR3 sequences listed, roughly 60% are singletons. Sequenced sample: blood. The receptors shown here come from a man aged 25-45 years in good health.

A few counts support this clonotype. J is TRBJ2-1 and V is TRBV5-1; D is perhaps TRBD2 (5 bases). V shed 3 bases and J shed 7 bases, with 20 bases lying between them. Germline V lookup: CDR1 SGHRS, CDR2 YFSETQ. This CDR3 spans 16 amino acids. The CDR3 is CASSSRGSLAINEQFF. The CDR3, as DNA: TGCGCCAGCAGCTCCCGGGGATCATTGGCTATAAATGAGCAGTTCTTC.

This rearrangement joins TRBV29-1 to TRBJ2-1; D is undetermined. V lost 7 bases, J lost 1 base, and 5 bases lay in between. Germline V CDR1 and CDR2: SQVTM, ANQGSEA. The CDR3 spans 11 residues. CDR3 DNA: TGCAGCGAATCGTCCTACAATGAGCAGTTCTTC. It is translated as CSESSYNEQFF.

The chain is built from TRBV4-2 and TRBJ2-7, with D tentatively TRBD2 (5 bases). The CDR3 contains 18 residues. Trimming cost V 0 bases and J 3 bases, with 21 bases left between them. Germline lookup yields CDR1 LGHNA and CDR2 YNFKEQ. The CDR3 DNA reads as TGTGCCAGCAGCCAAGAACTGCTCCGGGCCACTAGGAACTACGAGCAGTACTTC. Its translation is CASSQELLRATRNYEQYF.

The chain joins TRBV28 to TRBJ2-1; 10 nucleotides agree with TRBD1. The CDR3 length is 13 residues. With V trimmed by 10 bases and J by 5 bases, 5 bases remained unmatched. Germline values: CDR1 MDHEN, CDR2 SYDVKM. The CDR3 spells CATRGQGNNEQFF. Written as DNA, the CDR3 is TGTGCCACCCGGGGACAGGGGAACAATGAGCAGTTCTTC.